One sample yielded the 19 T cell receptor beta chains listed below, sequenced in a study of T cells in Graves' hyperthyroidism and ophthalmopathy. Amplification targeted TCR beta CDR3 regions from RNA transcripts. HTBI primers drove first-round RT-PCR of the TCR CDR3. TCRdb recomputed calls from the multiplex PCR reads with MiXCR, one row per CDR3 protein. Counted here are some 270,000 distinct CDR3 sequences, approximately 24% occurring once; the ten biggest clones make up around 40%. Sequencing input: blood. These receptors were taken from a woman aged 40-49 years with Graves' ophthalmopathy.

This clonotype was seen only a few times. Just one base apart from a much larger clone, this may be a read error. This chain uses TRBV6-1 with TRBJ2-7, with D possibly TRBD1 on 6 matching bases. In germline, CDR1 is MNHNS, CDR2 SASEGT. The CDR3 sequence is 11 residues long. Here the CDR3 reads CAGRRQDEQYF. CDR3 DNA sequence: TGTGCCGGCAGACGACAGGACGAGCAGTACTTC.

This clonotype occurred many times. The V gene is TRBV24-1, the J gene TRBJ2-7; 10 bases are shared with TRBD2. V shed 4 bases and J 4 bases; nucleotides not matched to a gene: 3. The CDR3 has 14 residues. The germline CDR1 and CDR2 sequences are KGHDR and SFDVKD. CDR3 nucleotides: TGTGCCACCAGTGAAAGCGGGAGGGCGTACGAGCAGTACTTC. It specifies CATSESGRAYEQYF.

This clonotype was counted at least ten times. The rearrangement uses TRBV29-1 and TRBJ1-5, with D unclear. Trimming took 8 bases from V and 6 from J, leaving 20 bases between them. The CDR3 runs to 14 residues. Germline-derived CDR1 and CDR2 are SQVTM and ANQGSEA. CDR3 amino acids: CSPISDERVQPQHF. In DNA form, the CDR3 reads TGCAGCCCAATATCGGACGAGAGGGTTCAGCCCCAGCATTTT.

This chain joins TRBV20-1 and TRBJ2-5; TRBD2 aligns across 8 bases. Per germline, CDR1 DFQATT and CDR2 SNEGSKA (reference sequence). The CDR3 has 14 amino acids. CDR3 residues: CSVGDSGTQETQYF. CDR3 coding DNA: TGCAGCGTGGGGGATAGCGGGACCCAAGAGACCCAGTACTTC.

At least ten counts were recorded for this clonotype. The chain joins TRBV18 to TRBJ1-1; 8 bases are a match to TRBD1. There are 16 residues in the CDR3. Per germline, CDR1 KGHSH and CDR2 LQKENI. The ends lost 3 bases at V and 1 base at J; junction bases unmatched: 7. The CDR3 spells CASSPRQGSGNTEAFF. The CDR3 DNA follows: TGTGCCAGCTCACCGCGACAGGGGAGCGGGAACACTGAAGCTTTCTTT.

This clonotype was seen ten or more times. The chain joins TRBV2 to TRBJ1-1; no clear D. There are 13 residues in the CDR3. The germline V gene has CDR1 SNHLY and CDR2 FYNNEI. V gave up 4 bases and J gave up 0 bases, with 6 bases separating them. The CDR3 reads CASSVSMNTEAFF. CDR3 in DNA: TGTGCCAGCAGTGTATCGATGAACACTGAAGCTTTCTTT. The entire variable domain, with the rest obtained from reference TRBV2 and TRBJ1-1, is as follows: EPEVTQTPSHQVTQMGQEVILRCVPISNHLYFYWYRQILGQKVEFLVSFYNNEISEKSEIFDDQFSVERPDGSNFTLKIRSTKLEDSAMYFCASSVSMNTEAFFGQGTRLTVV.

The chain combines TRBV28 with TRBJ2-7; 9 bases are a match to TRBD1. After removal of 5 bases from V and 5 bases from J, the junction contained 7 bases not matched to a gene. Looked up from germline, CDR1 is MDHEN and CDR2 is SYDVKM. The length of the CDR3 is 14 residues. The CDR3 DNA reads TGTGCCAGCAGTCCCGGGACAGGGAGGCACGAGCAGTACTTC. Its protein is CASSPGTGRHEQYF.

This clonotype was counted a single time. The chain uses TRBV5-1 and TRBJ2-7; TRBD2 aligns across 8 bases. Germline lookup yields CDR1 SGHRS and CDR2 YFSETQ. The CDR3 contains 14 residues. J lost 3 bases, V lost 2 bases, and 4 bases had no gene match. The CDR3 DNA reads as TGCGCCAGCAGCTTTCGGGGACTAGGCTACGAGCAGTACTTC. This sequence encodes CASSFRGLGYEQYF.

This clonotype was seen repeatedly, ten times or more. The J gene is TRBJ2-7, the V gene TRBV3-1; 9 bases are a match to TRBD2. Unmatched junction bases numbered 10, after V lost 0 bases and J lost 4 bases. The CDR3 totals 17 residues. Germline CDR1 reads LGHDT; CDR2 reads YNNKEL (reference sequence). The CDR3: CASSQDAGIAGVYEQYF. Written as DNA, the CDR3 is TGTGCCAGCAGCCAAGATGCGGGGATAGCGGGAGTGTACGAGCAGTACTTC.

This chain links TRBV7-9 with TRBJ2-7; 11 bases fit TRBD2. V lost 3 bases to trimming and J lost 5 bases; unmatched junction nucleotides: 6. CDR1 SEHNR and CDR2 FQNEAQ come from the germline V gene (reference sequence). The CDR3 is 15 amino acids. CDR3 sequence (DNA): TGTGCCAGCAGCTTTGCTGTGACTAGCGGGAACGAGCAGTACTTC. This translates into CASSFAVTSGNEQYF.

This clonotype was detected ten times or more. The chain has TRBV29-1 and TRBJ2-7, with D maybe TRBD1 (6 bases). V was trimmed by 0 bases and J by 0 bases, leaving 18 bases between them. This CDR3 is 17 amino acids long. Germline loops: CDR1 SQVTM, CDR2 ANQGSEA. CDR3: CSVEESSGGSVSYEQYF. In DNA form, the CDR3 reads TGCAGCGTTGAAGAGTCTTCTGGGGGCTCTGTCTCCTACGAGCAGTACTTC.

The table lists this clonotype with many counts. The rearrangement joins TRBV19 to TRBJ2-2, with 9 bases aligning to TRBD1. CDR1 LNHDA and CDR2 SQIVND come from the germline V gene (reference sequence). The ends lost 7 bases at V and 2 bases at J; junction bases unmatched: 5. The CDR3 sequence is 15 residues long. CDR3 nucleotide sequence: TGTGCCAGTACCCAGACAGGGGGAAACACCGGGGAGCTGTTTTTT. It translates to CASTQTGGNTGELFF.

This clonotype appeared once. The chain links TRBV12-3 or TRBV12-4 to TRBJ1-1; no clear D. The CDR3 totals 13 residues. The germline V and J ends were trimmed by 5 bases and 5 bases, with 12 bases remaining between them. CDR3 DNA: TGTGCCAGCAGTCCACCGATCGAGACTGAAGCTTTCTTT. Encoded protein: CASSPPIETEAFF.

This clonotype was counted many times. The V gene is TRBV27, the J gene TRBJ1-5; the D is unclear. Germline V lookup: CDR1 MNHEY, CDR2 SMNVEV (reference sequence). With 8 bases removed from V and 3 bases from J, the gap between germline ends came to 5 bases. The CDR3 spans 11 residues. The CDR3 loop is CASGTNQPQHF. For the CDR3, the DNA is TGTGCCAGCGGAACCAATCAGCCCCAGCATTTT.

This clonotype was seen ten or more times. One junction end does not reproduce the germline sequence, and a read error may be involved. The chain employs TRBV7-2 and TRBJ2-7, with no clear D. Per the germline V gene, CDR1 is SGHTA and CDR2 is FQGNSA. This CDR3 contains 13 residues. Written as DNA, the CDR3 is TGTGCCAGCAGCGTTCAGAACGCCTACGGGCAGTACTTC. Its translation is CASSVQNAYGQYF. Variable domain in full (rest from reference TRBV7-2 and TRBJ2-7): GAGVSQSPSNKVTEKGKDVELRCDPISGHTALYWYRQSLGQGLEFLIYFQGNSAPDKSGLPSDRFSAERTGGSVSTLTIQRTQQEDSAVYLCASSVQNAYGQYFGPGTRLTVT.

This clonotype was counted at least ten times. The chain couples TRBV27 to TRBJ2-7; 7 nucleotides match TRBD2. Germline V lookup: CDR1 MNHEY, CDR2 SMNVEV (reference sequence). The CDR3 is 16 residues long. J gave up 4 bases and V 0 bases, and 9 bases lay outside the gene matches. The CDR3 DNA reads TGTGCCAGCAGTTTATCCCACCGAGCGGGACCGTACGAGCAGTACTTC. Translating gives CASSLSHRAGPYEQYF.

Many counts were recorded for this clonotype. The CDR3 bases are TGTGCCAGCAGTTTGCAGGGGGGGGCTGGCAATCAGCCCCAGCATTTT. The encoded protein is CASSLQGGAGNQPQHF. V usage is TRBV28 and J usage is TRBJ1-5; 7 nucleotides match TRBD1. V lost 3 bases to trimming and J lost 2 bases; unmatched junction nucleotides: 7. The CDR3 extends over 16 amino acids. CDR1 is MDHEN and CDR2 is SYDVKM in the germline V gene.

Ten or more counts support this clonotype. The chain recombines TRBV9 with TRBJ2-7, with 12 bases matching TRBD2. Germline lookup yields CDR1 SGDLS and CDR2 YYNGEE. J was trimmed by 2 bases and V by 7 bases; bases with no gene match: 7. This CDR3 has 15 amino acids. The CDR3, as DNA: TGTGCCAGCGGCGAGGGACTAGCGGGCACCTACGAGCAGTACTTC. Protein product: CASGEGLAGTYEQYF.

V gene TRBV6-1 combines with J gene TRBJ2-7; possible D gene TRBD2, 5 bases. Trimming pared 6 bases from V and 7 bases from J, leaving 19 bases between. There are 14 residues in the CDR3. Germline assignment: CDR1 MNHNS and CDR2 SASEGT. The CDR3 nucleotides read TGTGCCAGCAGCGTAGAGGGTCATGCTAGAGAGCAGTACTTC. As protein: CASSVEGHAREQYF.